The subject of this entry is one TCR beta chain. Its antigen remains unidentified. A read error may produce the germline difference seen at one junction end. This sample was taken from a study of cytomegalovirus exposure and HLA in healthy donors. Study-wide findings and caveats: The authors judged a highly shared variant cluster likely a sequencing artifact.

The germline CDR1 and CDR2 sequences are SSHAT and FNYEAQ (reference sequence). CDR3 length: 14 residues. PCR employed 60 Vbeta and 13 Jbeta primers. The repertoire was sequenced with immunoSEQ multiplex PCR; TCRdb's copy has only in-frame clones and lacks some. The sample lists about 180,000 clones; about 72% were seen once. The sequence was obtained from a human donor in good health. What was sequenced was PBMCs. This chain uses TRBV7-7 with TRBJ2-7; a weak D match, TRBD2 (6 bases). The CDR3 bases are TGTGCTAGCAGCCGGGACTTAGGGGATTACGAGCAGTACTTC. Amino acids: CASSRDLGDYEQYF. Looking up the rest from reference TRBV7-7 and TRBJ2-7 gives the full variable domain: GAGVSQSPRYKVTKRGQDVTLRCDPISSHATLYWYQQALGQGPEFLTYFNYEAQPDKSGLPSDRFSAERPEGSISTLTIQRTEQRDSAMYRCASSRDLGDYEQYFGPGTRLTVT.